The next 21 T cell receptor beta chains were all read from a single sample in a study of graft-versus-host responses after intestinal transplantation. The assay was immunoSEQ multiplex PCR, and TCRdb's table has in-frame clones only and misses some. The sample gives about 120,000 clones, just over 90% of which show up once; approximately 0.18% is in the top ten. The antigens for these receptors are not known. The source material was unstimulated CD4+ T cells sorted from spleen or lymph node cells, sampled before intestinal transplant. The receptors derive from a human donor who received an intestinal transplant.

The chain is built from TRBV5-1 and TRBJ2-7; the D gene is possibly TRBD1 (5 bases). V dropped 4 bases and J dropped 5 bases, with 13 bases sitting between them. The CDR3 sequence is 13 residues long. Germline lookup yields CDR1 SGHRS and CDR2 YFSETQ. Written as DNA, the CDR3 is TGCGCCAGCAGCCGTACGACAGTAGACGAGCAGTACTTC. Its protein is CASSRTTVDEQYF.

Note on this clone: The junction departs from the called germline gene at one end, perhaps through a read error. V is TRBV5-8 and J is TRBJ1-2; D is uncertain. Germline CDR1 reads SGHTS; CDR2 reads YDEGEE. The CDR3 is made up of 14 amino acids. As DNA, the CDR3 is TGTGCCAGCAGCTGGCCGGGCGTTGGAGGCGCGGGCTTCTTC. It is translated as CASSWPGVGGAGFF.

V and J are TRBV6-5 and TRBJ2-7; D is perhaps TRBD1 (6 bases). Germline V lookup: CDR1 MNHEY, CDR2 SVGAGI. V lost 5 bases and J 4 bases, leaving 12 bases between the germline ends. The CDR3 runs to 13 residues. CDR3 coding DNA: TGTGCCAGCAGTCCCACAGGGAAGTACGAGCAGTACTTC. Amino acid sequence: CASSPTGKYEQYF.

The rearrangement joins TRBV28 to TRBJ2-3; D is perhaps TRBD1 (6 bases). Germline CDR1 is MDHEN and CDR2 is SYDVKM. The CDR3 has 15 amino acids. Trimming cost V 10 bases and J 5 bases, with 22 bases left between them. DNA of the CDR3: TGTGCCATTTTGGGGGCAGATACATCCAGAGATACGCAGTATTTT. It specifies CAILGADTSRDTQYF.

CDR3 sequence: CAWKAWDRGLTGELFF. The CDR3 nucleotides read TGTGCCTGGAAAGCGTGGGACAGGGGGCTGACCGGGGAGCTGTTTTTT. The chain has TRBV30 and TRBJ2-2, with 12 bases matching TRBD1. The CDR3 spans 16 residues. With 4 bases clipped from V and 5 bases from J, the junction kept 8 bases outside the gene matches. Germline-derived CDR1 and CDR2 are GTSNPN and SVGIG (reference sequence). The full variable domain, with the rest looked up from reference TRBV30 and TRBJ2-2, is SQTIHQWPATLVQPVGSPLSLECTVEGTSNPNLYWYRQAAGRGLQLLFYSVGIGQISSEVPQNLSASRPQDRQFILSSKKLLLSDSGFYLCAWKAWDRGLTGELFFGEGSRLTVL.

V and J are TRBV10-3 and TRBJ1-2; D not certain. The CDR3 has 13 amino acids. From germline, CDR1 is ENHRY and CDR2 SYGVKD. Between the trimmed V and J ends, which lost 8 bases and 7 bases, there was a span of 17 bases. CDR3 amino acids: CAIGEIPLSGYTF. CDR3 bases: TGTGCCATCGGGGAGATACCACTATCTGGCTACACCTTC.

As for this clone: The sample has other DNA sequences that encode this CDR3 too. The CDR3 DNA is TGCGCCAGCAGCTCATTTACCGGGACAGGGTCCAATGAGCAGTACTTC. It encodes CASSSFTGTGSNEQYF. The V gene is TRBV5-1, the J gene TRBJ2-7, with TRBD1 matching 9 bases. CDR1 and CDR2 (germline): SGHRS, YFSETQ. The CDR3 is made up of 16 amino acids. After removal of 3 bases from V and 7 bases from J, the junction contained 14 bases not matched to a gene.

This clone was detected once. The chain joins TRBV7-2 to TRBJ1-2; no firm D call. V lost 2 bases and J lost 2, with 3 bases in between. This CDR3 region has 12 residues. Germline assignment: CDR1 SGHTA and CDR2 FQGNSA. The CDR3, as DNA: TGTGCCAGCAGCTTATCGAACTATGGCTACACCTTC. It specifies CASSLSNYGYTF.

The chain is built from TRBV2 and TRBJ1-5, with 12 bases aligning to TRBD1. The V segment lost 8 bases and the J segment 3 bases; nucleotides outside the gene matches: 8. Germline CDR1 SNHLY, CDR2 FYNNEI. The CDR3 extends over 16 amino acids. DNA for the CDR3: TGTGCCAGCCAAACCGGGACAGGGGGCCTCAATCAGCCCCAGCATTTT. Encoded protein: CASQTGTGGLNQPQHF.

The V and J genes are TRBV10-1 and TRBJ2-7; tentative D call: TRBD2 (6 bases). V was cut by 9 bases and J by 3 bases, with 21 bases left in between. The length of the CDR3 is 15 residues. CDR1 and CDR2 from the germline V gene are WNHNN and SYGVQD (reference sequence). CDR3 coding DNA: TGCGCCAGTCTGGGTAGGGTCGGGAGTAACTACGAGCAGTACTTC. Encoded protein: CASLGRVGSNYEQYF.

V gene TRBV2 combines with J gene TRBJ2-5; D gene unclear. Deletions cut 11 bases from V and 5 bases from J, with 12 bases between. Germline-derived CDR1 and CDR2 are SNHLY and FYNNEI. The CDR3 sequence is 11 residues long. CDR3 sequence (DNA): TGTGCCGCCAGCCTAGAGGAGACCCAGTACTTC. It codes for CAASLEETQYF.

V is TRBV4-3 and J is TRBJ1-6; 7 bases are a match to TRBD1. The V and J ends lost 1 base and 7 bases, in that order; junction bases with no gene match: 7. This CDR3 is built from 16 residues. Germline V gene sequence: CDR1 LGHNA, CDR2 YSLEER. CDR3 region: CASSQGETQGNSPLHF. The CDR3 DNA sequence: TGCGCCAGCAGCCAAGGAGAAACACAGGGGAATTCACCCCTCCACTTT.

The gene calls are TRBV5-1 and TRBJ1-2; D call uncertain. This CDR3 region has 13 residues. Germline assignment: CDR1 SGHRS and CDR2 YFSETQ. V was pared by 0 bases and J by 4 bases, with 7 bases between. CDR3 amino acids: CASSLDSLYGYTF. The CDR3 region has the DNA TGCGCCAGCAGCTTGGACTCTCTCTATGGCTACACCTTC.

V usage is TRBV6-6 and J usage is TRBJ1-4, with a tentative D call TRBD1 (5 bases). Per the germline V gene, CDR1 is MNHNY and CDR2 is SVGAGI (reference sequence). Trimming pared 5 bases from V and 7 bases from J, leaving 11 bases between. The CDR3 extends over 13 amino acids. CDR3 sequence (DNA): TGTGCCAGCAGTCCGGCGGGGGGTGAAAAACTGTTTTTT. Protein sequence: CASSPAGGEKLFF.

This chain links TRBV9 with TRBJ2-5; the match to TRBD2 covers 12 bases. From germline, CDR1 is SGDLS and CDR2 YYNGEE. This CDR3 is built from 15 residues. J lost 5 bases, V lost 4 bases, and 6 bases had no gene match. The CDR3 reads CASSSRLAGEETQYF. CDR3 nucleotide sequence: TGTGCCAGCAGCTCCAGACTAGCGGGAGAGGAGACCCAGTACTTC.

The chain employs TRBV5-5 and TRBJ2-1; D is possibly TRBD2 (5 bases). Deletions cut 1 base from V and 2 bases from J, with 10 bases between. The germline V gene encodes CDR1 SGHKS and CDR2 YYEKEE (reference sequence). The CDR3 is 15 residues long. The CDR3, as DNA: TGTGCCAGCAGCTTGTGGACTGGACCCTACAATGAGCAGTTCTTC. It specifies CASSLWTGPYNEQFF.

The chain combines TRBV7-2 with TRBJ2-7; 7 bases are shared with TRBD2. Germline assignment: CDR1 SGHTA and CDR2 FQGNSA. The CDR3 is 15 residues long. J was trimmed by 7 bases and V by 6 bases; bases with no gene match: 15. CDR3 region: CASSLSGGSLLEQYF. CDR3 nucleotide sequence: TGTGCCAGCAGTTTGAGCGGCGGGAGCCTATTAGAGCAGTACTTC. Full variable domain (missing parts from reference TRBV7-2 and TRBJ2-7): GAGVSQSPSNKVTEKGKDVELRCDPISGHTALYWYRQSLGQGLEFLIYFQGNSAPDKSGLPSDRFSAERTGGSVSTLTIQRTQQEDSAVYLCASSLSGGSLLEQYFGPGTRLTVT.

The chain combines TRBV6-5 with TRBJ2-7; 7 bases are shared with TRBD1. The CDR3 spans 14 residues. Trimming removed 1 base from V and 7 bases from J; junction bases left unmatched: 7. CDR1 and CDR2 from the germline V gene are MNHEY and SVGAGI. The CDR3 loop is CASSYLQGRGEQYF. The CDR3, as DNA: TGTGCCAGCAGTTACTTACAGGGGAGAGGGGAGCAGTACTTC.

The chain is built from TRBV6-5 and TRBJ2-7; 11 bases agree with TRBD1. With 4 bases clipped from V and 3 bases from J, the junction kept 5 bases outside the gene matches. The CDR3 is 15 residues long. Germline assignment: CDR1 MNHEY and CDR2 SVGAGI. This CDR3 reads CASSSRDRGYYEQYF. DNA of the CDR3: TGTGCCAGCAGTTCGAGGGACAGGGGGTACTACGAGCAGTACTTC.

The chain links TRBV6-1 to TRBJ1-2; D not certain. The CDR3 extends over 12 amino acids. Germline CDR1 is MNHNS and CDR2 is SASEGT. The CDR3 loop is CAISRNPISYTF. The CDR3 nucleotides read TGTGCAATCAGCAGGAACCCTATTAGCTACACCTTC.

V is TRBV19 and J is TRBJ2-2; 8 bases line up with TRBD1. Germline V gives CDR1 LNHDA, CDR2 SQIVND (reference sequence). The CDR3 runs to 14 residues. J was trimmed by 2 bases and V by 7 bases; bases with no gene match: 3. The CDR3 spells CASTGGVNTGELFF. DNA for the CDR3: TGTGCCAGTACAGGGGGCGTTAACACCGGGGAGCTGTTTTTT.